This T cell receptor beta chain was identified during a study of T cell repertoires in cytomegalovirus infection. TCRdb itself ran the reads through MiXCR, one entry per CDR3 protein. The data show roughly 140,000 distinct CDR3 sequences, around 24% seen once. There are many counts of this clonotype. V was pared by 3 bases and J by 0 bases, with 17 bases between. The CDR3 has 17 residues. Germline CDR1 SGHTA, CDR2 FQGNSA. The gene calls are TRBV7-2 and TRBJ1-1; D remains ambiguous. The material sequenced was PBMCs. The receptor was derived from a human donor in good health (CMV status not recorded). Some clones in this sample may be carry-over from other donors' samples. The CDR3 spells CASSFPEEGSLNTEAFF. CDR3 DNA sequence: TGTGCCAGCAGCTTTCCGGAGGAGGGCAGTTTGAACACTGAAGCTTTCTTT. Drawing the rest from reference TRBV7-2 and TRBJ1-1, the complete variable domain is GAGVSQSPSNKVTEKGKDVELRCDPISGHTALYWYRQSLGQGLEFLIYFQGNSAPDKSGLPSDRFSAERTGGSVSTLTIQRTQQEDSAVYLCASSFPEEGSLNTEAFFGQGTRLTVV.